Below, 13 T cell receptor beta chains from the same sample are listed, as sequenced in a study of blood T cell repertoires in COVID-19 (dated by TCRdb to 2020 to 2021). Libraries were made using the immunoSEQ multiplex PCR assay. TCRdb mirrors the immuneACCESS table, restricted to in-frame sequences. Some clones are absent from its copies; in checked studies, under half trace to an unresolved V gene, and the reason for the others is unknown. The sample contains about 300,000 clones, around 89% of them found a single time. Around 4.5% of the sample comes from the top ten. Sequenced material: PBMCs or T cells enriched from blood (not recorded which). Source of these receptors: a woman aged 18-35 years with acute COVID-19.

In DNA, the CDR3 is TGTGCCACCCAGACAGGGCTTAATGGAAACACCATATATTTT. It is translated as CATQTGLNGNTIYF. J is TRBJ1-3 and V is TRBV6-5, with 7 bases fitting TRBD1. From germline, CDR1 is MNHEY and CDR2 SVGAGI. The CDR3 is made up of 14 amino acids. After removal of 10 bases from V and 3 bases from J, the junction contained 9 bases not matched to a gene.

The chain couples TRBV6-5 to TRBJ1-2, with 7 bases fitting TRBD1. The J segment lost 6 bases and the V segment lost 5 bases, leaving 9 bases of the junction unmatched. Germline V CDR1 and CDR2: MNHEY, SVGAGI. The CDR3 has 14 amino acids. CDR3 coding DNA: TGTGCCAGCAGTCCAACAGGGGAAGCGAATGGCTACACCTTC. Its translation is CASSPTGEANGYTF.

The chain joins TRBV5-5 to TRBJ1-3; no definite D call. The length of the CDR3 is 13 residues. Trimming removed 4 bases at V and 3 bases at J, with 8 bases between. The germline CDR1 and CDR2 sequences are SGHKS and YYEKEE (reference sequence). The CDR3 reads CASSEYSGNTIYF. CDR3 bases: TGTGCCAGCAGCGAGTACAGTGGAAACACCATATATTTT.

The V and J genes are TRBV25-1 and TRBJ2-5, with D perhaps TRBD1 (6 bases). From germline, CDR1 is MGHDK and CDR2 SYGVNS. Trimming removed 5 bases at V and 7 bases at J, with 20 bases between. The CDR3 contains 15 residues. CDR3 sequence: CASSHGGRPAGTQYF. The CDR3 coding sequence is TGTGCCAGCAGTCATGGGGGCCGCCCCGCGGGGACCCAGTACTTC.

A few counts support this clone. The V and J genes are TRBV5-1 and TRBJ1-1, with D maybe TRBD1 (5 bases). V was trimmed by 4 bases and J by 1 base, leaving 11 bases between them. Germline-derived CDR1 and CDR2 are SGHRS and YFSETQ. CDR3 size: 14 residues. CDR3: CASSPTGQNTEAFF. In nucleotides, the CDR3 is TGCGCCAGCAGCCCTACTGGACAGAACACTGAAGCTTTCTTT.

The CDR3 DNA follows: TGCGCCAGCAGCTTGGGTGTCCTCGGTGTGAGCTACGAGCAGTACTTC. This gives the protein CASSLGVLGVSYEQYF. The rearrangement links TRBV5-1 to TRBJ2-7; D remains unclear. Germline V gene lookup returns CDR1 SGHRS and CDR2 YFSETQ. The CDR3 extends over 16 amino acids. Trimming cost V 0 bases and J 3 bases, with 16 bases left between them.

This clone showed up just a few times. The chain uses TRBV29-1 and TRBJ1-1, with 8 bases lining up with TRBD1. The CDR3 is 13 residues long. J was trimmed by 4 bases and V by 5 bases; bases with no gene match: 6. Per the germline V gene, CDR1 is SQVTM and CDR2 is ANQGSEA. DNA of the CDR3: TGCAGCGTTTATGGACAGGGCGGCACTGAAGCTTTCTTT. This encodes CSVYGQGGTEAFF.

Here the CDR3 DNA reads TGTGCCAGCAGCCAAGAAAGTTGGCTAGCGGGAGGGCTAGCCAAAAACATTCAGTACTTC. Translated, it gives CASSQESWLAGGLAKNIQYF. The chain combines TRBV3-1 (or the pseudogene TRBV3-2) with TRBJ2-4; 12 bases agree with TRBD2. V dropped 0 bases and J dropped 0; count of bases not matched to a gene: 9. This CDR3 has 20 amino acids. The V gene's germline CDR1 is LGHDT and CDR2 YNNKEL (reference sequence).

The sample holds one count of this clone. This chain uses TRBV9 with TRBJ1-2; possible D gene TRBD1, 5 bases. Germline V gives CDR1 SGDLS, CDR2 YYNGEE. V lost 2 bases, J lost 1 base, and 6 bases lay in between. The CDR3 consists of 13 residues. This chain's CDR3 is CASSVQGNYGYTF. Here the CDR3 DNA reads TGTGCCAGCAGCGTTCAGGGTAACTATGGCTACACCTTC.

The rearrangement links TRBV27 to TRBJ2-1, with D maybe TRBD2 (6 bases). The CDR3 runs 14 residues. V lost 6 bases, J lost 5 bases, and 14 bases lay in between. Germline V gene sequence: CDR1 MNHEY, CDR2 SMNVEV (reference sequence). The CDR3 DNA reads as TGTGCCAGCAGCCTGGCGGGACCAAACAATGAGCAGTTCTTC. This translates into CASSLAGPNNEQFF.

The chain uses TRBV28 and TRBJ1-5, with D perhaps matching TRBD1 (5 bases). CDR1 is MDHEN, CDR2 SYDVKM, per germline. V lost 5 bases and J 0 bases, leaving 11 bases between the germline ends. The CDR3 spans 15 residues. CDR3: CASSPLRDSNQPQHF. The CDR3 nucleotides are TGTGCCAGCAGTCCCCTCAGGGATAGCAATCAGCCCCAGCATTTT.

V is TRBV28 and J is TRBJ2-7, with unresolved D. Trimming cost V 4 bases and J 3 bases, with 13 bases left between them. CDR3 size: 14 residues. Per the germline V gene, CDR1 is MDHEN and CDR2 is SYDVKM. In DNA form, the CDR3 reads TGTGCCAGCAGTTCCCTCGGCGGAAACTACGAGCAGTACTTC. Translating gives CASSSLGGNYEQYF.

J is TRBJ2-2 and V is TRBV12-5; 10 bases agree with TRBD2. Looked up from germline, CDR1 is LGHNT and CDR2 is FRNRAP. The V and J ends lost 5 bases and 6 bases, in that order; junction bases with no gene match: 6. This CDR3 has 15 residues. CDR3: CASGEGLAGAGELFF. The CDR3 DNA is TGTGCTAGTGGTGAGGGGCTAGCGGGAGCCGGGGAGCTGTTTTTT.